The T cell receptor beta chain under discussion was sequenced for a study of blood T cell repertoires in COVID-19. Study information: Material from acute and convalescent COVID-19 was sourced from the United States, Italy and Spain. The analysed material was cDNA or gDNA that came from T cells, B-cell-depleted T cells, or PBMCs.

Recruitment covered about two dozen US areas and drew participants whose ages spanned roughly 18 to 100 years. Self-reported history from a screening survey and questionnaire set each donor's cohort. This clone was counted a single time. Sequenced by immunoSEQ multiplex PCR; TCRdb stores in-frame clones only, minus some. The sample holds fewer than 450,000 clones, 87% seen once. Germline V gene sequence: CDR1 SGHNT, CDR2 YYREEE (reference sequence). There are 15 residues in the CDR3. Germline trimming cut 0 bases from V and 2 bases from J; bases unmatched to any gene: 4. The chain employs TRBV5-4 and TRBJ1-2; 7 bases align to TRBD1. The sequenced material came from PBMCs or T cells enriched from blood (not recorded which). The TCR was taken from a woman aged 25 to 39 who had recovered from COVID-19. CDR3 sequence: CASSLGTGQNYGYTF. CDR3 nucleotide sequence: TGTGCCAGCAGCTTGGGGACAGGCCAAAACTATGGCTACACCTTC.